This T cell receptor (beta chain) was sequenced during a study of shared clonotypes between healthy human individuals (TCRdb year 2020). With respect to the entire study: Two women and a few men aged 18 to 49 years were included in the cohort. For each donor, three plates each were used for CD4 naive and CD4 memory, two plates were used for CD8 naive, and one plate was used for CD8 memory. To estimate repertoire size and how much clonotype sharing occurs between individuals, the study deeply sequenced the blood TCR repertoires of several healthy adults. Different laboratories and diverse techniques were used to prepare libraries and sequence TCR repertoires, to increase sequencing depth and limit assay-specific biases. Between about 0.8 and 9 billion PBMCs per donor were obtained by leukapheresis. The study at large found these results: Approximately 5% of naive CD4, around 4% of naive CD8, 2.3% of memory CD4, and 0.35% to 0.5% of memory CD8 clonotypes were shared across a few donors. Compared with non-shared clonotypes, the clonotypes found in all four sorted-subset donors had higher generation probabilities. The genetic and exposure-history diversity represented was limited by the small number of donors. Rarefaction of sorted-subset datasets indicated incomplete sequencing despite the large sequencing depth. Naive subsets generally had larger estimated clonotype richness than memory subsets did. Based on pairwise subsampling, the degree of clonotype sharing among donors was expected to be affected by sequencing depth. Sampling was limited to blood, and TCR repertoires in tissue likely differ from TCR repertoires in blood.

TCR CDR3 regions were amplified from genomic DNA by multiplex PCR using the deep immunoSEQ assay. Genomic DNA extracted from each cell subset was distributed evenly over all wells of several immunoSEQ 96-well plates, and each plate served as one replicate. For sorted subsets, around 200 ng genomic DNA, equal to 30,000 to 35,000 T cell genomes, was loaded into each replicate PCR. Purified libraries were quantified with a Qubit 3.0 fluorometer, sized on a Bioanalyzer 2100, and re-quantified with the KAPA Library Quantification kit. Each immunoSEQ 96-well plate was sequenced on its own single-read 150-cycle Illumina NextSeq 550 flow cell. As for the original processing: Because the immunoSEQ output held only junctional sequences and lacked quality scores, the filtering could not match the filtering applied to full-length reads. Sequences were annotated with PyIR, a Python wrapper for IgBLAST v1.9, using IMGT germline references to assign V/J genes and CDR3. Reads were removed for weak V/J assignments (E-value above 1e-6), missing CDR3, stop codons, out-of-frame junctions, or ambiguous translated residues. V3J clonotypes were defined by identical inferred V gene, J gene, and CDR3 amino acid sequence. Percentage overlap between repertoires was computed as shared unique clonotypes divided by the size of the smaller repertoire. Richness of each repertoire was evaluated using RTK rarefaction, the Chao1 estimator, and Recon v2.1 estimates of unobserved clonotypes. Generation probabilities were computed with OLGA for all TCRbeta clonotypes obtained by the gDNA method from several donors. In its TCRdb copy, this immuneACCESS table keeps in-frame sequences only and misses some clones. Where compared with another copy, unresolved V genes explain less than half of these, and the others have no known cause. For V, J and clone size, that table is used; D and trimming come from the DNA. Counted in this sample were about 2,100,000 clones; 85% to 95% of them appeared once. The top ten hold over 1.5% of the sample.

CD8 naive samples were CD45RO-negative cells positively selected for CCR7, giving a CD45RA+CCR7+ population that excluded TemRA cells. The donors were healthy, HIV-negative adults with no recently reported acute infections or vaccinations. Every donor was a Caucasian adult living in Nashville, Tennessee, USA. Blood was obtained by leukapheresis, after which PBMCs were separated by Ficoll-Histopaque density gradient centrifugation and cryopreserved in liquid nitrogen vapor phase. Analytical flow cytometry was used to check the purity and quantity of every magnetically sorted T cell population. Genomic DNA was isolated from each sorted fraction and quantified by UV absorbance on a Nanodrop 2000c. On this clone: What antigen it recognizes has not been identified. Within one base of it there is no much larger clone, and no base qualities were kept.

Trimming removed 3 bases from V and 0 bases from J, leaving 11 bases between the germline ends. From its cysteine to its phenylalanine, the CDR3 spans 15 amino acids. Just the 45-base CDR3 DNA is kept, in frame starting at base 1. As encoded in the germline V gene, CDR1 is LGHNA while CDR2 is YNFKEQ. Here the chain combines TRBV4-2 and TRBJ1-1, and the D gene may be TRBD1, 5 bases matching. Input material: naive CD8+ T cells from PBMCs. The cell subset or site label, read with the paper, signifies: CD45RA+CCR7+. The sequence was collected from a young man in good health. Some clones in this sample may be carry-over from other donors' samples. The CDR3 has the sequence CASSHRGRLNTEAFF. The sequenced DNA: TGTGCCAGCAGCCATCGGGGCCGGTTGAACACTGAAGCTTTCTTT.